The 15 T cell receptor beta chains presented below share a single source sample, sequenced in a study of T cell responses to AZD1222 COVID-19 vaccine. TCRdb keeps only in-frame clones here, not all; method: immunoSEQ multiplex PCR. The sample gives over 55,000 clones, roughly 85% of which show up once; about 6% is in the top ten. The material sequenced was peripheral blood, taken 28 days after the second AZD1222 dose. The receptors were gathered from an adult who received the AZD1222 COVID-19 vaccine.

The genes are TRBV7-6 and TRBJ1-5, with D possibly matching TRBD1 (5 bases). This CDR3 has 15 residues. Germline V gene data show CDR1 as SGHVS and CDR2 as FNYEAQ. V was cut by 8 bases and J by 7 bases, with 21 bases left in between. CDR3: CASSLIWGLEQPQHF. CDR3 coding DNA: TGTGCCAGCTCACTTATCTGGGGGTTGGAACAGCCCCAGCATTTT.

V and J are TRBV7-7 and TRBJ2-1; 7 bases match TRBD1. This CDR3 is 17 amino acids long. Germline V gene lookup returns CDR1 SSHAT and CDR2 FNYEAQ (reference sequence). V shed 1 base and J 0 bases; nucleotides not matched to a gene: 6. CDR3 nucleotide sequence: TGTGCCAGCAGCTTAGGCAGGACAGGAAACTCCTACAATGAGCAGTTCTTC. Residues: CASSLGRTGNSYNEQFF. Combining the CDR3 with reference TRBV7-7 and TRBJ2-1 gives the whole variable domain GAGVSQSPRYKVTKRGQDVTLRCDPISSHATLYWYQQALGQGPEFLTYFNYEAQPDKSGLPSDRFSAERPEGSISTLTIQRTEQRDSAMYRCASSLGRTGNSYNEQFFGPGTRLTVL.

The J gene is TRBJ1-4, the V gene TRBV7-6, with D uncertain. The CDR3 consists of 17 residues. The germline V gene encodes CDR1 SGHVS and CDR2 FNYEAQ. Between the trimmed V and J ends, which lost 5 bases and 0 bases, there was a span of 16 bases. CDR3 loop: CASSPRRVLATNEKLFF. CDR3 in DNA: TGTGCCAGCAGCCCCCGAAGGGTACTGGCAACTAATGAAAAACTGTTTTTT.

The chain recombines TRBV6-6 with TRBJ1-3; D gene ambiguous. The germline gives CDR1 MNHNY, CDR2 SVGAGI (reference sequence). CDR3 size: 14 residues. Trimming removed 5 bases at V and 0 bases at J, with 8 bases between. CDR3 sequence: CASSMMNSGNTIYF. The CDR3 region has the DNA TGTGCCAGCAGTATGATGAACTCTGGAAACACCATATATTTT.

The V gene is TRBV3-1 (or the pseudogene TRBV3-2), the J gene TRBJ1-3; no reliable D call. Germline lookup yields CDR1 LGHDT and CDR2 YNNKEL (reference sequence). This CDR3 has 12 amino acids. The V end was cut by 8 bases, the J end by 4 bases, with 9 bases between. CDR3 bases: TGTGCCAGCGGGATAGACGGAAACACCATATATTTT. It encodes CASGIDGNTIYF.

CDR3 region: CASSRRGGREETQYF. The CDR3 DNA follows: TGTGCCAGCAGCCGGAGGGGCGGAAGGGAAGAGACCCAGTACTTC. The chain carries TRBV3-1 (or the pseudogene TRBV3-2) and TRBJ2-5; D possibly corresponds to TRBD2 (6 bases). CDR1 and CDR2 from the germline V gene are LGHDT and YNNKEL (reference sequence). The CDR3 has 15 residues. V was cut by 4 bases and J by 3 bases, with 15 bases left in between.

This chain uses TRBV7-2 with TRBJ2-3, with 15 nucleotides matching TRBD2. The CDR3 totals 18 residues. With V trimmed by 6 bases and J by 6 bases, 13 bases remained unmatched. The V gene's germline CDR1 is SGHTA and CDR2 FQGNSA. The CDR3 DNA follows: TGTGCCAGCAGTTCTCATCCGGGACTAGCGGGGGGTCGGGATACGCAGTATTTT. It codes for CASSSHPGLAGGRDTQYF.

The J gene is TRBJ1-5, the V gene TRBV5-6; D remains unclear. Trimming cost V 2 bases and J 0 bases, with 6 bases left between them. Per the germline V gene, CDR1 is SGHDT and CDR2 is YYEEEE. There are 14 residues in the CDR3. In DNA, the CDR3 is TGTGCCAGCAGCTTTGGAAGTAGCAATCAGCCCCAGCATTTT. Amino acid sequence: CASSFGSSNQPQHF. The entire variable domain, with the rest obtained from reference TRBV5-6 and TRBJ1-5, is as follows: DAGVTQSPTHLIKTRGQQVTLRCSPKSGHDTVSWYQQALGQGPQFIFQYYEEEERQRGNFPDRFSGHQFPNYSSELNVNALLLGDSALYLCASSFGSSNQPQHFGDGTRLSIL.

The chain employs TRBV7-9 and TRBJ2-1, with 7 bases fitting TRBD1. The CDR3 totals 15 residues. J gave up 8 bases and V 4 bases, and 11 bases lay outside the gene matches. Germline CDR1 is SEHNR and CDR2 is FQNEAQ (reference sequence). The CDR3 loop is CASSYGTDGVDEQFF. The CDR3 coding sequence is TGTGCCAGCAGCTACGGGACAGACGGTGTCGATGAGCAGTTCTTC.

V is TRBV6-1 and J is TRBJ2-2; D ambiguous. The V end was cut by 4 bases, the J end by 10 bases, with 4 bases between. This CDR3 contains 10 residues. The germline V gene has CDR1 MNHNS and CDR2 SASEGT. The CDR3 DNA reads TGTGCCAGCAGTGCCCCGGAGCTGTTTTTT. It is translated as CASSAPELFF.

The rearrangement uses TRBV25-1 and TRBJ1-6; no reliable D call. This CDR3 spans 15 amino acids. With 3 bases removed from V and 0 bases from J, the gap between germline ends came to 6 bases. Per the germline V gene, CDR1 is MGHDK and CDR2 is SYGVNS. The CDR3 region is CASSDSISYNSPLHF. The DNA for the CDR3 is TGTGCCAGCAGTGACAGCATCTCCTATAATTCACCCCTCCACTTT.

The rearrangement uses TRBV10-1 and TRBJ2-2; D call uncertain. The CDR3 runs 13 residues. CDR1 and CDR2 from the germline V gene are WNHNN and SYGVQD (reference sequence). Trimming removed 2 bases from V and 5 bases from J, with 6 bases in between. The CDR3 DNA follows: TGCGCCAGCAGTGAGAGGGAAACCGGGGAGCTGTTTTTT. Translating gives CASSERETGELFF.

This clone occurred once. The rearrangement joins TRBV6-6 to TRBJ1-2, with D possibly TRBD1 on 5 matching bases. CDR3 length equals 15 residues. Trimming stripped 4 bases from V and 4 bases from J, with 16 bases between. CDR1 and CDR2 from the germline V gene are MNHNY and SVGAGI (reference sequence). The DNA for the CDR3 is TGTGCCAGCAGTTTCCGGGACGCTACTTTCTATGGCTACACCTTC. Amino acids: CASSFRDATFYGYTF.

J is TRBJ1-1 and V is TRBV19; the D is unclear. Germline lookup yields CDR1 LNHDA and CDR2 SQIVND (reference sequence). The V end lost 2 bases, the J end lost 2 bases, and 6 bases lay between the germline ends. The CDR3 loop spans 13 amino acids. CDR3 sequence (DNA): TGTGCCAGTAGTATATCATCTAACACTGAAGCTTTCTTT. Translating gives CASSISSNTEAFF.

V gene TRBV19 combines with J gene TRBJ2-5; possible D gene TRBD1, 5 bases. This CDR3 contains 13 residues. The germline V gene has CDR1 LNHDA and CDR2 SQIVND (reference sequence). The V end lost 6 bases, the J end lost 5 bases, and 13 bases lay between the germline ends. The CDR3 protein is CASSRAGRETQYF. The DNA of the CDR3 is TGTGCCAGTAGCCGCGCAGGGCGGGAGACCCAGTACTTC. Full variable domain (rest looked up from reference TRBV19 and TRBJ2-5): DGGITQSPKYLFRKEGQNVTLSCEQNLNHDAMYWYRQDPGQGLRLIYYSQIVNDFQKGDIAEGYSVSREKKESFPLTVTSAQKNPTAFYLCASSRAGRETQYFGPGTRLLVL.